These 10 T cell receptor beta chains came from one sample sequenced in a study of blood T cell repertoires in COVID-19. Generated by immunoSEQ multiplex PCR, the TCRdb table keeps only in-frame clones and is missing some. The sample lists some 200,000 clones; about nine tenths were seen once. Material for sequencing was peripheral blood. Receptor source: a man aged 45-60 years with acute or convalescent COVID-19.

The rearrangement links TRBV5-1 to TRBJ1-2; 9 nucleotides agree with TRBD1. Per germline, CDR1 SGHRS and CDR2 YFSETQ. V dropped 4 bases and J dropped 8; count of bases not matched to a gene: 12. The CDR3 loop spans 15 amino acids. The CDR3 sequence: CASSPAPGQGGGYTF. The CDR3 DNA is TGCGCCAGCAGCCCCGCTCCGGGACAGGGAGGAGGCTACACCTTC.

This clone was seen once. The genes are TRBV24-1 and TRBJ2-1, with TRBD2 matching 14 bases. CDR3 length: 18 amino acids. The trim removed 4 bases at V and 6 bases at J, leaving 10 bases unmatched. The germline gives CDR1 KGHDR, CDR2 SFDVKD. CDR3 loop: CATSDIKTGTSGGNEQFF. The CDR3 coding sequence is TGTGCCACCAGTGACATTAAAACCGGGACTAGCGGGGGCAATGAGCAGTTCTTC.

This rearrangement joins TRBV14 to TRBJ2-5; D is possibly TRBD2 (5 bases). Per germline, CDR1 SGHDN and CDR2 FVKESK. The V gene lost 2 bases and the J gene lost 1 base, with 11 bases spanning the gap. The CDR3 runs 15 residues. The CDR3 DNA follows: TGTGCCAGCAGCCAAAGAGGGCGTTTCCAAGAGACCCAGTACTTC. Translating it yields CASSQRGRFQETQYF.

The CDR3, as DNA: TGTGCCACTTATCCAGGGGCTGGAACTGAAGCTTTCTTT. Its translation: CATYPGAGTEAFF. The chain is built from TRBV6-5 and TRBJ1-1; TRBD1 is a possible D gene (6 bases). The CDR3 extends over 13 amino acids. Germline CDR1 reads MNHEY; CDR2 reads SVGAGI. Trimming took off 10 bases at V and 5 bases at J, with 17 bases between the two ends.

The genes are TRBV27 and TRBJ2-6; tentative D call: TRBD2 (5 bases). The CDR3 spans 14 residues. Germline CDR1 and CDR2: MNHEY and SMNVEV (reference sequence). Trimming took off 10 bases at V and 2 bases at J, with 12 bases between the two ends. In DNA, the CDR3 is TGTGCCACCACTCCGGGAACTGGGGCCAACGTCCTGACTTTC. This translates into CATTPGTGANVLTF.

This chain uses TRBV27 with TRBJ2-7; 10 bases are shared with TRBD1. After removal of 8 bases from V and 0 bases from J, the junction contained 7 bases not matched to a gene. CDR3 length: 15 amino acids. Germline V lookup: CDR1 MNHEY, CDR2 SMNVEV (reference sequence). CDR3: CASRQGASSSYEQYV. The CDR3 DNA follows: TGTGCCAGCCGACAGGGGGCTTCAAGCTCCTACGAGCAGTACGTC.

This sequence joins TRBV7-9 and TRBJ1-1; 7 bases align to TRBD1. The CDR3 contains 14 residues. Germline CDR1 SEHNR, CDR2 FQNEAQ (reference sequence). Trimming removed 5 bases from V and 0 bases from J; junction bases left unmatched: 3. The CDR3 sequence is CASSETGLNTEAFF. The CDR3 coding sequence is TGTGCCAGCAGCGAGACAGGGCTGAACACTGAAGCTTTCTTT.

This chain joins TRBV5-1 and TRBJ2-1; 14 bases line up with TRBD2. Germline CDR1 is SGHRS and CDR2 is YFSETQ. Losses at the gene ends were 2 bases for V and 0 bases for J; bases not matched to a gene: 7. This CDR3 region has 19 residues. The CDR3 bases are TGCGCCAGCAGCTTAGGACTAGCGGGAGGAACAATCTCCTACAATGAGCAGTTCTTC. Amino acids: CASSLGLAGGTISYNEQFF.

DNA for the CDR3: TGTGCCAGCAGCCTAAACCCAAACCCCGGGACTACAGACAATGAGCAGTTCTTC. Its protein is CASSLNPNPGTTDNEQFF. The chain joins TRBV7-6 to TRBJ2-1, with 7 bases identical to TRBD2. The germline V gene encodes CDR1 SGHVS and CDR2 FNYEAQ. V dropped 5 bases and J dropped 5; count of bases not matched to a gene: 18. There are 18 residues in the CDR3.

The chain joins TRBV9 to TRBJ1-2, with a tentative D call TRBD1 (5 bases). CDR3 size: 16 residues. V was pared by 4 bases and J by 0 bases, with 16 bases between. CDR1 is SGDLS, CDR2 YYNGEE, per germline. CDR3 nucleotides: TGTGCCAGCAGCTCGGCCCGGACATCAGCTAACTATGGCTACACCTTC. This translates into CASSSARTSANYGYTF.